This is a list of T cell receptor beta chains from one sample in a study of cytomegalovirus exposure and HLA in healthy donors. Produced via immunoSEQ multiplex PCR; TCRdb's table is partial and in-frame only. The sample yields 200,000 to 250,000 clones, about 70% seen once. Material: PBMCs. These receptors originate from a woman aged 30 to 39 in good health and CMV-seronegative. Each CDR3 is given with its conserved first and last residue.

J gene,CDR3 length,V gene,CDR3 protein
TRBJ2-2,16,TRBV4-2,CASSPAGTSGILELFF
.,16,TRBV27,CASSFLSGGFSYEQYF
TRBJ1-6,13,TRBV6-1,CAGQGTTNSPLHF
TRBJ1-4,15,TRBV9,CASSLEEGRVGKLFF
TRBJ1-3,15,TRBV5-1,CASSTGPLGGNTIYF
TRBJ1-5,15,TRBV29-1,CSVVLQGYSNQPQHF
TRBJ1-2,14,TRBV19,CASTLTGGFYGYTF
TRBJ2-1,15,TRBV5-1,CASSTTGKGHNEQFF
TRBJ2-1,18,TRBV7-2,CASSRTSGGAYPYNEQFF
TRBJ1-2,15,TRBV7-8,CASSLQTGAVVGYTF
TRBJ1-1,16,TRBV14,CASSHQNGTGGTEAFF
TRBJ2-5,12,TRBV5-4,CASSPTGETQYF
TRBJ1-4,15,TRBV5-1,CASSLAGSSNEKLFF
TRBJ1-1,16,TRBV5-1,CASSITGEYSHTEAFF
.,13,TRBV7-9,CSSSFGGSYEQYF
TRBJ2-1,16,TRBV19,CASSIQGGGSYNEQFF
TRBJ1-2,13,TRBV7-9,CSSSDTGDYGYTF
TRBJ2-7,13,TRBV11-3,CASSPRGAYEQYF